This T cell receptor beta chain was profiled in a study of T cells in Graves' hyperthyroidism and ophthalmopathy. The PBMCs were sourced from fresh peripheral blood (around 10 ml). About this clonotype: The antigen is undetermined.

V lost 6 bases to trimming and J lost 4 bases; unmatched junction nucleotides: 5. The CDR3 is 14 amino acids. Regarding the study as a whole: Most thyroid clonotypes that were expanded above 0.001 also turned up in blood.

RNA transcripts were the template for amplifying TCR beta CDR3 regions. During a first-round RT-PCR of the TCR CDR3, the HTBI primer set was used. TCRdb re-analysed the multiplex PCR reads in MiXCR, keeping a single row per CDR3 protein. The table records about 600,000 distinct CDR3 sequences, roughly 15% of them present only once. The genes are TRBV12-3 or TRBV12-4 and TRBJ2-1; 8 positions agree with TRBD1. This TCR was recovered from a woman aged 40 to 55 with Graves' ophthalmopathy. The specimen was blood. CDR3 protein: CASSLDRVYNEQFF. The DNA of the CDR3 is TGTGCCAGCAGCTTGGACAGGGTATACAATGAGCAGTTCTTC.